Below are 17 T cell receptor beta chains sequenced from a single sample in a study of OX40 agonist ivuxolimab in advanced cancers. Sequencing was performed with immunoSEQ multiplex PCR; in TCRdb, only in-frame clones are kept and a portion is missing. The sample shows 30,000 to 40,000 clones, roughly 90% of them seen only once. Here the sequenced sample was CD4+ or CD8+ T cells sorted from blood, taken in a trial of the OX40 agonist ivuxolimab. Source of these receptors: an adult with an advanced solid tumor such as melanoma, head and neck, liver or kidney cancer.

The chain links TRBV30 to TRBJ2-7, with D unresolved. V lost 4 bases, J lost 2 bases, and 9 bases lay in between. CDR1 is GTSNPN and CDR2 is SVGIG in the germline V gene (reference sequence). This CDR3 has 12 residues. The CDR3 is CAWKGFAYEQYF. Here the CDR3 DNA reads TGTGCCTGGAAAGGGTTCGCCTACGAGCAGTACTTC.

The V call is TRBV28, the J call TRBJ1-1; D unclear. Trimming cost V 8 bases and J 5 bases, with 18 bases left between them. CDR3 size: 14 residues. Per the germline V gene, CDR1 is MDHEN and CDR2 is SYDVKM. CDR3 in amino acids: CASYLALMGTEAFF. Here the CDR3 DNA reads TGTGCCAGCTATTTAGCGCTGATGGGAACTGAAGCTTTCTTT.

CDR3 protein: CASSLDRGSTDTQYF. CDR3 sequence (DNA): TGTGCCAGCAGCTTAGACAGGGGAAGCACAGATACGCAGTATTTT. The gene calls are TRBV11-3 and TRBJ2-3; D may be TRBD1 (6 bases). This CDR3 is 15 amino acids long. The V gene lost 0 bases and the J gene lost 0 bases, with 7 bases spanning the gap. Germline V gene sequence: CDR1 SGHNT, CDR2 YENEEA.

The chain has TRBV5-1 and TRBJ1-4; possibly TRBD1 for D (5 bases). The V end lost 4 bases, the J end lost 8 bases, and 15 bases lay between the germline ends. The CDR3 is made up of 14 amino acids. Germline loops: CDR1 SGHRS, CDR2 YFSETQ. The CDR3 reads CASSERPGGEKLFF. CDR3 coding DNA: TGCGCCAGCAGCGAAAGACCCGGGGGGGAAAAACTGTTTTTT.

This chain links TRBV11-3 with TRBJ2-3; tentative D call: TRBD2 (5 bases). CDR1 and CDR2 (germline): SGHNT, YENEEA. This CDR3 spans 15 amino acids. The V end lost 4 bases, the J end lost 0 bases, and 11 bases lay between the germline ends. The CDR3 DNA reads as TGTGCCAGCAGCTACGGTAGCGCTAGCACAGATACGCAGTATTTT. Amino acid sequence: CASSYGSASTDTQYF.

The V and J genes are TRBV7-2 and TRBJ2-2; D is unclear. The CDR3 covers 15 residues. V lost 1 base, J lost 2 bases, and 8 bases lay in between. Germline V gene lookup returns CDR1 SGHTA and CDR2 FQGNSA. DNA for the CDR3: TGTGCCAGCAGCTTAGGGCAGCTAAACACCGGGGAGCTGTTTTTT. Protein: CASSLGQLNTGELFF. Full variable domain (rest looked up from reference TRBV7-2 and TRBJ2-2): GAGVSQSPSNKVTEKGKDVELRCDPISGHTALYWYRQSLGQGLEFLIYFQGNSAPDKSGLPSDRFSAERTGGSVSTLTIQRTQQEDSAVYLCASSLGQLNTGELFFGEGSRLTVL.

V usage is TRBV9 and J usage is TRBJ2-7; 8 bases match TRBD2. The germline V gene has CDR1 SGDLS and CDR2 YYNGEE. The J segment lost 3 bases and the V segment lost 1 base, leaving 6 bases of the junction unmatched. CDR3 length: 15 residues. The CDR3 spells CASSVSGTSLYEQYF. The CDR3 region has the DNA TGTGCCAGCAGCGTAAGCGGGACTAGTCTCTACGAGCAGTACTTC.

The CDR3 loop reads CASSLWGLDHTSTDTQYF. CDR3 nucleotide sequence: TGTGCCAGCAGTTTATGGGGACTAGACCATACTAGCACAGATACGCAGTATTTT. V and J are TRBV27 and TRBJ2-3, with 8 nucleotides matching TRBD2. This CDR3 has 18 residues. The junction had 9 bases not matched to a gene; V was cut back by 1 base and J by 0 bases. CDR1 and CDR2 from the germline V gene are MNHEY and SMNVEV (reference sequence).

This sequence joins TRBV30 and TRBJ2-1; 7 bases agree with TRBD2. This CDR3 has 13 amino acids. Germline V lookup: CDR1 GTSNPN, CDR2 SVGIG (reference sequence). J gave up 9 bases and V 3 bases, and 8 bases lay outside the gene matches. The chain's CDR3 is CAWRLLAGVEQFF. In DNA, the CDR3 is TGTGCCTGGAGACTGTTGGCGGGAGTTGAGCAGTTCTTC.

For the CDR3, the DNA is TGTGCCAGCAGCGTAGCTGGGGCTGGCACTGAAGCTTTCTTT. Its translation: CASSVAGAGTEAFF. The J gene is TRBJ1-1, the V gene TRBV9, with a weak D call TRBD1 (5 bases). Looked up from germline, CDR1 is SGDLS and CDR2 is YYNGEE. The CDR3 consists of 14 residues. With 0 bases removed from V and 4 bases from J, the gap between germline ends came to 10 bases.

This rearrangement joins TRBV5-5 to TRBJ1-1; D perhaps matches TRBD1 (6 bases). Germline CDR1 and CDR2: SGHKS and YYEKEE (reference sequence). CDR3 length: 15 residues. V lost 0 bases and J lost 10, with 19 bases in between. The CDR3 DNA follows: TGTGCCAGCAGCTTGGGGGACATCTCCTCCGGAATAGCTTTCTTT. Translated, it gives CASSLGDISSGIAFF.

This chain joins TRBV6-5 and TRBJ1-1, with D maybe TRBD1 (5 bases). The CDR3 consists of 14 residues. V was cut by 6 bases and J by 4 bases, with 15 bases left in between. Germline assignment: CDR1 MNHEY and CDR2 SVGAGI. This CDR3 reads CASRPGTRLTEAFF. The CDR3 DNA reads TGTGCCAGCAGACCCGGGACCAGACTCACTGAAGCTTTCTTT.

The chain is built from TRBV2 and TRBJ2-1, with D possibly called TRBD1 or TRBD2 (5 bases each). Germline V gives CDR1 SNHLY, CDR2 FYNNEI. The V and J ends lost 2 bases and 7 bases respectively, with 15 bases between them. The CDR3 consists of 15 residues. CDR3 protein: CASSELGSWGNEQFF. Here the CDR3 DNA reads TGTGCCAGCAGTGAATTAGGTAGCTGGGGGAATGAGCAGTTCTTC.

The chain combines TRBV30 with TRBJ1-2; weak D call: TRBD1 (6 bases). CDR3 length: 14 amino acids. Germline loops: CDR1 GTSNPN, CDR2 SVGIG (reference sequence). V gave up 4 bases and J gave up 7 bases, with 19 bases separating them. The CDR3 loop reads CAWTKSRGRTGYTF. The CDR3, as DNA: TGTGCCTGGACCAAATCGCGGGGGCGAACTGGCTACACCTTC. Based on the CDR3 plus reference TRBV30 and TRBJ1-2, the full variable domain is SQTIHQWPATLVQPVGSPLSLECTVEGTSNPNLYWYRQAAGRGLQLLFYSVGIGQISSEVPQNLSASRPQDRQFILSSKKLLLSDSGFYLCAWTKSRGRTGYTFGSGTRLTVV.

This chain connects TRBV5-1 to TRBJ2-1; TRBD1 is a possible D gene (5 bases). V was trimmed by 3 bases and J by 4 bases, leaving 11 bases between them. Germline V CDR1 and CDR2: SGHRS, YFSETQ. This CDR3 comprises 14 residues. CDR3 bases: TGCGCCAGCAGCTATTCACAGGCTTACAATGAGCAGTTCTTC. Amino acids: CASSYSQAYNEQFF. Supplemented by reference TRBV5-1 and TRBJ2-1, the full variable domain reads KAGVTQTPRYLIKTRGQQVTLSCSPISGHRSVSWYQQTPGQGLQFLFEYFSETQRNKGNFPGRFSGRQFSNSRSEMNVSTLELGDSALYLCASSYSQAYNEQFFGPGTRLTVL.

This sequence joins TRBV19 and TRBJ1-1; TRBD1 matches at 9 bases. The CDR3 is 16 amino acids. V shed 8 bases, J shed 3 bases, and the junction held 13 bases outside the gene matches. Germline V gene data show CDR1 as LNHDA and CDR2 as SQIVND (reference sequence). The CDR3 DNA reads as TGTGCCAGTCGTCCCTGGGGACAGGGTTTGGACACTGAAGCTTTCTTT. Amino acids: CASRPWGQGLDTEAFF.

J is TRBJ1-1 and V is TRBV30; no reliable D call. The CDR3 loop spans 12 amino acids. Per the germline V gene, CDR1 is GTSNPN and CDR2 is SVGIG (reference sequence). The V end lost 1 base, the J end lost 0 bases, and 3 bases lay between the germline ends. CDR3 nucleotides: TGTGCCTGGAGTGGCCTGAACACTGAAGCTTTCTTT. It codes for CAWSGLNTEAFF.